The rows below give T cell receptor beta chains drawn from one sample of a study of OX40 agonist ivuxolimab in advanced cancers. This table comes from immunoSEQ multiplex PCR, and its TCRdb copy is limited to in-frame clones, with some not included. The data show around 60,000 clones, with around 90% seen just once and just under 25% held by the top ten. This sample comprised CD4+ or CD8+ T cells sorted from blood, obtained in a trial of the OX40 agonist ivuxolimab. These receptors came from an adult with an advanced solid tumor such as melanoma, head and neck, liver or kidney cancer. Each CDR3 is given with its conserved first and last residue. A D gene is named only where the DNA matches it firmly. Clone size is not always given. Where it is, it says once, few, many or a class for expanded clones.

NA	TRBV28	TRBJ1-2	NA	CASSFPLDWGVYGYTF	TGTGCCAGCAGTTTCCCTCTGGACTGGGGGGTCTATGGCTACACCTTC
NA	TRBV18	TRBJ2-3	TRBD2	CASSAIGSGEITDTQYF	TGTGCCAGCTCAGCCATCGGTAGCGGGGAAATCACAGATACGCAGTATTTT
few	TRBV5-4	TRBJ2-1	NA	CASVPTLGYGLDEQFF	TGTGCCAGCGTACCGACCCTGGGTTACGGACTCGATGAGCAGTTCTTC
NA	TRBV28	TRBJ2-5	TRBD2	CASNWEGVGETQYF	TGTGCCAGCAACTGGGAGGGAGTTGGAGAGACCCAGTACTTC
NA	TRBV28	TRBJ2-2	NA	CASSLYEVRGELFF	TGTGCCAGCAGTTTATACGAGGTGCGCGGGGAGCTGTTTTTT
NA	TRBV9	TRBJ1-1	TRBD1	CASSSSGGDRGPEAFF	TGTGCCAGCAGCTCCTCCGGTGGGGACAGGGGACCTGAAGCTTTCTTT
NA	TRBV27	TRBJ2-2	NA	CASSFHRTTGGELFF	TGTGCCAGCAGTTTTCATCGGACAACGGGCGGGGAGCTGTTTTTT
NA	TRBV7-9	TRBJ2-2	NA	CASSLGRSYANTGELFF	TGTGCCAGCAGCTTAGGACGTTCTTACGCGAACACCGGGGAGCTGTTTTTT
NA	TRBV28	TRBJ2-3	NA	CASSFRPGQQYTDTQYF	TGTGCCAGCAGTTTTCGGCCTGGACAACAATACACAGATACGCAGTATTTT
NA	TRBV27	TRBJ2-7	NA	CASSFFSEGEQYF	TGTGCCAGCAGTTTCTTCTCCGAAGGCGAGCAGTACTTC
NA	TRBV19	TRBJ2-7	NA	CASSTLGPAYEQYF	TGTGCCAGTAGTACCCTGGGTCCAGCATACGAGCAGTACTTC
NA	TRBV6-5	TRBJ1-3	NA	CASSSNSGNTIYF	TGTGCCAGCAGCTCAAACTCTGGAAACACCATATATTTT
NA	TRBV5-6	TRBJ2-1	TRBD2	CASSLFPSGYNEQFF	TGTGCCAGCAGCTTGTTTCCTAGCGGGTACAATGAGCAGTTCTTC
NA	TRBV5-4	TRBJ2-2	NA	CASSLDRDTGELFF	TGTGCCAGCAGCTTGGACCGGGACACCGGGGAGCTGTTTTTT